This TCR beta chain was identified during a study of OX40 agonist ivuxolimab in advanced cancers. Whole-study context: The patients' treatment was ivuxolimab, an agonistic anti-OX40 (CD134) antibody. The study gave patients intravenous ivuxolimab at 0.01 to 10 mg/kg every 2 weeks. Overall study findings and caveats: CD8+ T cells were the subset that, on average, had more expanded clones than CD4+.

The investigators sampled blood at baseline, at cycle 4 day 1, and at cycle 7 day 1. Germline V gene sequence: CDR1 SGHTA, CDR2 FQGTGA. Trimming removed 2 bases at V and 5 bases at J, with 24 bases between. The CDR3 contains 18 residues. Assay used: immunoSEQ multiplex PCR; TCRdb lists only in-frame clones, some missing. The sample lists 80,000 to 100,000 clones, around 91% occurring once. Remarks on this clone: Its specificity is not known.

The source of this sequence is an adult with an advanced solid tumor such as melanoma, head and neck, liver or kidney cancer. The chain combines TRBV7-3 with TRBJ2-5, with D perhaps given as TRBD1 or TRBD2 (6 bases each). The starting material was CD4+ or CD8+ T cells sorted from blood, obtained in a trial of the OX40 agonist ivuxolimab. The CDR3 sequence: CASSLSGLGGTAGETQYF. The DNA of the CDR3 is TGTGCCAGCAGCTTATCGGGCCTAGGGGGGACCGCAGGGGAGACCCAGTACTTC.